What follows are 27 T cell receptor beta chains derived from one specimen sequenced in a study of blood T cell repertoires in COVID-19. Using immunoSEQ multiplex PCR, the repertoire was profiled, and TCRdb retains in-frame clones only, with some absent. Here the sample spans 250,000 to 350,000 clones, around four fifths being singletons. The sample was peripheral blood. The receptors come from a woman in her fifties or sixties with active or convalescent COVID-19.

The chain is built from TRBV14 and TRBJ1-5; D is ambiguous. This CDR3 has 13 amino acids. The V gene lost 1 base and the J gene lost 6 bases, with 7 bases spanning the gap. CDR1 and CDR2 (germline): SGHDN, FVKESK. CDR3 nucleotides: TGTGCCAGCAGCCAAGGGGAGGGTCAGCCCCAGCATTTT. Its translation: CASSQGEGQPQHF.

The chain carries TRBV15 and TRBJ2-7; 11 positions agree with TRBD2. The CDR3 totals 17 residues. V was pared by 0 bases and J by 5 bases, with 9 bases of the junction left unmatched. The germline V gene encodes CDR1 LNHNV and CDR2 YYDKDF (reference sequence). The CDR3 DNA is TGTGCCACCAGCAGAGATCTTACATGGACTAGCGGGCACGAGCAGTACTTC. Protein product: CATSRDLTWTSGHEQYF.

This clone came up a few times. The genes are TRBV5-1 and TRBJ2-1; 11 bases match TRBD2. Germline V gene sequence: CDR1 SGHRS, CDR2 YFSETQ. The V and J ends lost 0 bases and 9 bases, in that order; junction bases with no gene match: 5. The CDR3 length is 15 residues. The chain's CDR3 is CASSLGRTSGREQFF. In DNA form, the CDR3 reads TGCGCCAGCAGCTTGGGAAGGACTAGCGGGCGTGAGCAGTTCTTC.

The rearrangement uses TRBV7-9 and TRBJ2-1; 14 bases line up with TRBD2. Germline loops: CDR1 SEHNR, CDR2 FQNEAQ (reference sequence). The V gene end was trimmed by 4 bases and the J gene end by 13 bases; junction bases not matched to a gene: 15. The CDR3 extends over 17 amino acids. The CDR3 region has the DNA TGTGCCAGCAGCTCAGGGACTAGCGGGAGTACTACAATGATTCAGTTCTTC. This sequence encodes CASSSGTSGSTTMIQFF.

The gene calls are TRBV4-1 and TRBJ1-1; no reliable D call. Looked up from germline, CDR1 is MGHRA and CDR2 is YSYEKL. This CDR3 comprises 14 residues. Trimming pared 0 bases from V and 1 base from J, leaving 6 bases between. The CDR3 loop reads CASSQDLGNTEAFF. CDR3 DNA: TGCGCCAGCAGCCAAGATCTAGGGAACACTGAAGCTTTCTTT.

J is TRBJ2-3 and V is TRBV21-1; no check of the table's D call, TRBD1, against the DNA was made. TRBV21-1 is an annotated pseudogene. The CDR3 has 23 amino acids. DNA for the CDR3: TGTGCCAGCAGCAAAGGGGTTTGGGACAGGGGGCGAGGGGCGATAACTAGCACAGATACGCAGTATTTT. The encoded protein is CASSKGVWDRGRGAITSTDTQYF.

The CDR3 region has the DNA TGTGCCAGCAGCGTTACCGGACTAGCTTCCGAGCAGTACTTC. This translates into CASSVTGLASEQYF. The chain joins TRBV9 to TRBJ2-7; TRBD2 matches at 8 bases. V was pared by 2 bases and J by 6 bases, with 7 bases of the junction left unmatched. The CDR3 has 14 amino acids. CDR1 is SGDLS and CDR2 is YYNGEE in the germline V gene.

The J gene is TRBJ2-5, the V gene TRBV7-2; perhaps TRBD2 as D (6 bases). There are 14 residues in the CDR3. The germline V and J ends were trimmed by 0 bases and 2 bases, with 7 bases remaining between them. Looked up from germline, CDR1 is SGHTA and CDR2 is FQGNSA. The CDR3 spells CASSLARGQETQYF. CDR3 nucleotide sequence: TGTGCCAGCAGCTTAGCCCGGGGGCAAGAGACCCAGTACTTC.

This chain uses TRBV4-2 with TRBJ1-2; 8 bases match TRBD1. The CDR3 consists of 14 residues. Germline V gives CDR1 LGHNA, CDR2 YNFKEQ. After removal of 0 bases from V and 10 bases from J, the junction contained 7 bases not matched to a gene. Here the CDR3 reads CASSQDHQGAYYTF. CDR3 bases: TGTGCCAGCAGCCAAGATCACCAGGGGGCTTACTACACCTTC.

The gene calls are TRBV11-2 and TRBJ2-3; 8 positions match TRBD1. J gave up 4 bases and V 3 bases, and 9 bases lay outside the gene matches. This CDR3 spans 16 amino acids. CDR1 SGHAT and CDR2 FQNNGV come from the germline V gene. The CDR3 protein is CASSFETGVGPDTQYF. CDR3 coding DNA: TGTGCCAGCAGCTTTGAGACAGGGGTGGGCCCAGATACGCAGTATTTT.

V is TRBV6-5 and J is TRBJ2-3; TRBD1 aligns across 12 bases. The germline V gene encodes CDR1 MNHEY and CDR2 SVGAGI. The J segment lost 7 bases and the V segment lost 6 bases, leaving 8 bases of the junction unmatched. The CDR3 has 15 residues. The CDR3 loop is CASSSGQGAPNTQYF. CDR3 DNA: TGTGCCAGCAGCTCGGGACAGGGGGCGCCGAATACGCAGTATTTT.

V usage is TRBV2 and J usage is TRBJ1-4; 7 bases agree with TRBD1. V lost 1 base, J lost 5 bases, and 7 bases stayed unmatched. This CDR3 spans 16 amino acids. Germline V lookup: CDR1 SNHLY, CDR2 FYNNEI. The CDR3, as DNA: TGTGCCAGCAGTGAAGAGGGGGGACAGTTCAATGAAAAACTGTTTTTT. This gives the protein CASSEEGGQFNEKLFF.

The rearrangement joins TRBV9 to TRBJ2-2; D not certain. Deletions cut 4 bases from V and 1 base from J, with 11 bases between. Germline loops: CDR1 SGDLS, CDR2 YYNGEE. This CDR3 region has 15 residues. For the CDR3, the DNA is TGTGCCAGCAGCTTGCACCCGGGGAACACCGGGGAGCTGTTTTTT. It is translated as CASSLHPGNTGELFF.

The V and J genes are TRBV28 and TRBJ1-5, with D tentatively TRBD1 (5 bases). Germline loops: CDR1 MDHEN, CDR2 SYDVKM. The CDR3 is made up of 14 amino acids. Trimming left V 6 bases short and J 3 bases short, with 12 bases between. The CDR3 loop is CASRVRQINQPQHF. CDR3 DNA: TGTGCCAGCAGGGTGAGACAGATCAATCAGCCCCAGCATTTT.

The chain is built from TRBV5-1 and TRBJ2-1; 9 bases are shared with TRBD2. V dropped 1 base and J dropped 2; count of bases not matched to a gene: 4. CDR1 and CDR2 from the germline V gene are SGHRS and YFSETQ. This CDR3 has 16 amino acids. CDR3 nucleotide sequence: TGCGCCAGCAGCTTGATTTCTAGCGGGGCCTACAATGAGCAGTTCTTC. Translated, it gives CASSLISSGAYNEQFF.

This clone appeared a few times. The V and J genes are TRBV19 and TRBJ2-7; 12 bases align to TRBD2. Trimming took 5 bases from V and 4 from J; bases not matched to a gene: 6. Per germline, CDR1 LNHDA and CDR2 SQIVND (reference sequence). CDR3 size: 15 residues. DNA for the CDR3: TGTGCCAGTAGTCCATGGACTAGCGGGAAGTACGAGCAGTACTTC. It specifies CASSPWTSGKYEQYF.

The chain employs TRBV6-1 and TRBJ2-1; D perhaps matches TRBD2 (5 bases). CDR1 MNHNS and CDR2 SASEGT come from the germline V gene. V was pared by 3 bases and J by 6 bases, with 15 bases between. This CDR3 region has 15 residues. CDR3 DNA: TGTGCCAGCAGTGAGAGAGGGAGAGGTAGCAATGAGCAGTTCTTC. Its translation: CASSERGRGSNEQFF.

This clone has just a few counts. The chain has TRBV19 and TRBJ2-7; 7 bases map to TRBD2. The V gene's germline CDR1 is LNHDA and CDR2 SQIVND (reference sequence). V was pared by 8 bases and J by 1 base, with 14 bases of the junction left unmatched. This CDR3 comprises 16 residues. The CDR3 DNA sequence: TGTGCCAGTTCCACCTGGGGAGGGGTGGGGTCCTACGAGCAGTACTTC. Residues: CASSTWGGVGSYEQYF. Using reference TRBV19 and TRBJ2-7 for the parts outside the CDR3, the full variable domain is DGGITQSPKYLFRKEGQNVTLSCEQNLNHDAMYWYRQDPGQGLRLIYYSQIVNDFQKGDIAEGYSVSREKKESFPLTVTSAQKNPTAFYLCASSTWGGVGSYEQYFGPGTRLTVT.

The chain couples TRBV27 to TRBJ1-6; TRBD1 matches 8 bases. Germline assignment: CDR1 MNHEY and CDR2 SMNVEV (reference sequence). This CDR3 region has 14 residues. With V trimmed by 2 bases and J by 8 bases, 2 bases remained unmatched. The chain's CDR3 is CASSLLGQDSPLHF. The CDR3 DNA is TGTGCCAGCAGTTTACTGGGACAGGATTCACCCCTCCACTTT.

This chain links TRBV19 with TRBJ1-5, with 8 bases lining up with TRBD1. Germline V gives CDR1 LNHDA, CDR2 SQIVND (reference sequence). The CDR3 covers 16 residues. With V trimmed by 1 base and J by 6 bases, 8 bases remained unmatched. The DNA for the CDR3 is TGTGCCAGTAGTATAGGCCAGGGGGCAGGAGGTCAGCCCCAGCATTTT. The encoded protein is CASSIGQGAGGQPQHF.

This clone was counted once. The rearrangement uses TRBV5-8 and TRBJ2-5; unclear D gene. V lost 1 base, J lost 5 bases, and 6 bases lay in between. The CDR3 has 12 residues. The germline V gene encodes CDR1 SGHTS and CDR2 YDEGEE. As DNA, the CDR3 is TGTGCCAGCAGCTTGAGCAGGGAGACCCAGTACTTC. Its protein product is CASSLSRETQYF.

CDR3 in amino acids: CASSEAQGSNSPLHF. Written as DNA, the CDR3 is TGTGCCAGCAGCGAGGCTCAGGGCTCAAATTCACCCCTCCACTTT. The chain combines TRBV5-6 with TRBJ1-6, with a tentative D call TRBD1 (5 bases). The ends were cut back, 4 bases at V and 7 bases at J, with 15 bases in the middle. Germline V lookup: CDR1 SGHDT, CDR2 YYEEEE. The CDR3 covers 15 residues.

J is TRBJ2-5 and V is TRBV5-1; TRBD2 aligns across 8 bases. Germline-derived CDR1 and CDR2 are SGHRS and YFSETQ. With 0 bases clipped from V and 8 bases from J, the junction kept 9 bases outside the gene matches. This CDR3 has 15 residues. The CDR3, as DNA: TGCGCCAGCAGCTTGGAAAGCGGGGGAATTGTAACCCAGTACTTC. Amino acid sequence: CASSLESGGIVTQYF.

The chain links TRBV7-6 to TRBJ2-7, with D possibly matching TRBD2 (5 bases). The CDR3 contains 15 residues. Germline V gene lookup returns CDR1 SGHVS and CDR2 FNYEAQ. Trimming cost V 5 bases and J 0 bases, with 14 bases left between them. The chain's CDR3 is CASSPGILSSYEQYF. CDR3 nucleotide sequence: TGTGCCAGCAGCCCCGGGATCCTGAGCTCCTACGAGCAGTACTTC.

The chain is built from TRBV19 and TRBJ1-1; D might be TRBD1 (6 bases). Germline V gene sequence: CDR1 LNHDA, CDR2 SQIVND (reference sequence). The CDR3 has 15 amino acids. V lost 10 bases, J lost 4 bases, and 22 bases lay in between. CDR3 residues: CATLDRTPRGTEAFF. DNA for the CDR3: TGTGCCACCCTGGACAGAACCCCGCGAGGCACTGAAGCTTTCTTT.

This rearrangement joins TRBV19 to TRBJ2-1, with TRBD2 matching 13 bases. The CDR3 loop spans 15 amino acids. Germline V gene data show CDR1 as LNHDA and CDR2 as SQIVND (reference sequence). Germline trimming cut 5 bases from V and 7 bases from J; bases unmatched to any gene: 5. CDR3 DNA: TGTGCCAGTAGTCGACTAGCGGGAGGCTGGAATGAGCAGTTCTTC. This encodes CASSRLAGGWNEQFF.

V is TRBV27 and J is TRBJ2-1, with 9 bases aligning to TRBD2. Germline-derived CDR1 and CDR2 are MNHEY and SMNVEV (reference sequence). The CDR3 runs to 17 residues. Unmatched junction bases numbered 13, after V lost 2 bases and J lost 8 bases. CDR3 sequence (DNA): TGTGCCAGCAGTTTACCCCTTGCGGGAGGGGGCACCGATGAGCAGTTCTTC. It codes for CASSLPLAGGGTDEQFF.